This TCR beta chain comes out of a study of cytomegalovirus exposure and HLA in healthy donors. Across the whole study: The same platform used for the 650 to 850 first-cohort repertoires was also used for the 130 or so validation repertoires, as a later analysis reported.

The CDR3 runs 14 residues. V gave up 5 bases and J gave up 7 bases; unmatched junction bases: 8. The V gene's germline CDR1 is MNHEY and CDR2 SMNVEV (reference sequence). Clones were read by immunoSEQ multiplex PCR, and TCRdb kept only the in-frame ones, dropping some. In the table there are fewer than 200,000 clones, 80% to 85% of which are singletons. This TCR was recovered from a woman in her late teens or twenties in good health and CMV-seropositive. Sequenced material: PBMCs. J is TRBJ1-5 and V is TRBV27; 7 nucleotides agree with TRBD1. For the CDR3, the DNA is TGTGCCAGCAGTACCCGACAGGGTAAGCAGCCCCAGCATTTT. The encoded protein is CASSTRQGKQPQHF.